The 27 T cell receptor beta chains below all came from one sample that was sequenced in a study of shared T cell receptors in the human thymus. Profiling relied on immunoSEQ multiplex PCR, and the TCRdb table lists in-frame clones only, not all of them. The profile shows some 760,000 clones, 80% to 90% of them singletons. In addition, the sample was reused for a study of human thymus T cells.

The sample comprised thymocytes. Source of these receptors: a girl under three years old with a congenital heart defect.

CDR3 protein: CASSSGQGPYEQYF. DNA for the CDR3: TGTGCCAGCAGTTCGGGACAGGGACCCTACGAGCAGTACTTC. The chain carries TRBV28 and TRBJ2-7; 9 bases are a match to TRBD1. Germline V gives CDR1 MDHEN, CDR2 SYDVKM. The junction had 3 bases not matched to a gene; V was cut back by 4 bases and J by 2 bases. The CDR3 is 14 amino acids.

The CDR3 protein is CASSIAFSGTGNQPQHF. In DNA, the CDR3 is TGTGCCAGTAGTATAGCCTTCTCGGGTACTGGCAATCAGCCCCAGCATTTT. The chain carries TRBV19 and TRBJ1-5, with no clear D. The CDR3 runs to 17 residues. The V and J ends lost 1 base and 2 bases respectively, with 15 bases between them. The germline V gene encodes CDR1 LNHDA and CDR2 SQIVND (reference sequence). The variable domain in full, with the rest retrieved from reference TRBV19 and TRBJ1-5, is DGGITQSPKYLFRKEGQNVTLSCEQNLNHDAMYWYRQDPGQGLRLIYYSQIVNDFQKGDIAEGYSVSREKKESFPLTVTSAQKNPTAFYLCASSIAFSGTGNQPQHFGDGTRLSIL.

The chain carries TRBV18 and TRBJ1-2; TRBD1 agrees at 7 bases. The germline V gene has CDR1 KGHSH and CDR2 LQKENI. J was trimmed by 3 bases and V by 6 bases; bases with no gene match: 19. The CDR3 covers 18 residues. CDR3 in amino acids: CASSQRVLGTVSDYGYTF. DNA of the CDR3: TGTGCCAGCTCCCAACGGGTCTTGGGGACAGTATCTGACTATGGCTACACCTTC. The complete variable domain, with remaining parts taken from reference TRBV18 and TRBJ1-2, reads NAGVMQNPRHLVRRRGQEARLRCSPMKGHSHVYWYRQLPEEGLKFMVYLQKENIIDESGMPKERFSAEFPKEGPSILRIQQVVRGDSAAYFCASSQRVLGTVSDYGYTFGSGTRLTVV.

The chain recombines TRBV6-5 with TRBJ2-7, with D possibly matching TRBD2 (6 bases). The CDR3 totals 13 residues. Trimming took off 3 bases at V and 5 bases at J, with 11 bases between the two ends. Germline CDR1 MNHEY, CDR2 SVGAGI. CDR3 amino acids: CASSYPRTNEQYF. CDR3 DNA: TGTGCCAGCAGTTATCCGCGGACTAACGAGCAGTACTTC.

In its sample, this clone was seen a few times. V usage is TRBV6-1 and J usage is TRBJ2-3; the match to TRBD1 covers 8 bases. Germline CDR1 and CDR2: MNHNS and SASEGT. J was trimmed by 5 bases and V by 4 bases; bases with no gene match: 17. The CDR3 has 18 amino acids. In nucleotides, the CDR3 is TGTGCCAGCAGTGGGGATCCCGGTAGGACAGGGTGGGTAGATACGCAGTATTTT. It is translated as CASSGDPGRTGWVDTQYF.

This clone showed up just once. The rearrangement joins TRBV5-1 to TRBJ2-3, with 7 nucleotides matching TRBD1. Germline values: CDR1 SGHRS, CDR2 YFSETQ. J gave up 4 bases and V 5 bases, and 13 bases lay outside the gene matches. The CDR3 contains 16 residues. The CDR3 nucleotides read TGCGCCAGCAGTCAATCCCCGACAGGGTGGGCAGATACGCAGTATTTT. Translated: CASSQSPTGWADTQYF.

The V and J genes are TRBV5-6 and TRBJ1-1; possible D gene TRBD1, 5 bases. The germline V gene encodes CDR1 SGHDT and CDR2 YYEEEE. The CDR3 consists of 15 residues. The V and J ends lost 6 bases and 4 bases respectively, with 19 bases between them. CDR3 coding DNA: TGTGCCAGCACTAACCCGACTGGGAGGGGCACTGAAGCTTTCTTT. Amino acids: CASTNPTGRGTEAFF.

The rearrangement joins TRBV11-2 to TRBJ1-3; possible D gene TRBD1, 5 bases. Looked up from germline, CDR1 is SGHAT and CDR2 is FQNNGV. Trimming stripped 3 bases from V and 7 bases from J, with 16 bases between. This CDR3 has 15 amino acids. The CDR3 DNA sequence: TGTGCCAGCAGCTTTTTATCCGCAGGGTCTAACACCATATATTTT. The encoded protein is CASSFLSAGSNTIYF.

The genes are TRBV4-2 and TRBJ1-5, with TRBD1 matching 8 bases. Looked up from germline, CDR1 is LGHNA and CDR2 is YNFKEQ. Trimming took 1 base from V and 3 from J; bases not matched to a gene: 11. This CDR3 has 18 amino acids. The chain's CDR3 is CASSQGQIRDRHNQPQHF. CDR3 in DNA: TGTGCCAGCAGCCAAGGGCAGATCCGGGACAGGCACAATCAGCCCCAGCATTTT.

The chain links TRBV6-1 to TRBJ1-2; D is uncertain. CDR1 and CDR2 from the germline V gene are MNHNS and SASEGT. Trimming left V 5 bases short and J 4 bases short, with 14 bases between. The CDR3 has 14 amino acids. The CDR3 sequence is CASSKGSASYGYTF. The CDR3, as DNA: TGTGCCAGCAGTAAAGGGTCCGCGAGCTATGGCTACACCTTC.

V usage is TRBV21-1 and J usage is TRBJ1-2; the table's D call, TRBD1, has no DNA check behind it. TRBV21-1 represents a pseudogene. This CDR3 contains 13 residues. The CDR3 loop is CASSIRHNYGYTF. The DNA for the CDR3 is TGTGCCAGCAGCATCAGGCACAACTATGGCTACACCTTC.

V is TRBV5-6 and J is TRBJ2-5; 9 bases match TRBD2. J lost 5 bases, V lost 3 bases, and 17 bases had no gene match. Germline CDR1 and CDR2: SGHDT and YYEEEE. This CDR3 comprises 18 residues. CDR3: CASSSPKVAGGPWETQYF. The CDR3 DNA follows: TGTGCCAGCAGCTCCCCTAAGGTGGCGGGGGGGCCTTGGGAGACCCAGTACTTC. The variable domain in full, completed from reference TRBV5-6 and TRBJ2-5, reads DAGVTQSPTHLIKTRGQQVTLRCSPKSGHDTVSWYQQALGQGPQFIFQYYEEEERQRGNFPDRFSGHQFPNYSSELNVNALLLGDSALYLCASSSPKVAGGPWETQYFGPGTRLLVL.

The CDR3 protein is CASSEIGQEDEAFF. Written as DNA, the CDR3 is TGTGCCAGCAGTGAAATCGGACAGGAAGATGAAGCTTTCTTT. The genes are TRBV6-1 and TRBJ1-1; TRBD1 aligns across 7 bases. Looked up from germline, CDR1 is MNHNS and CDR2 is SASEGT. The CDR3 consists of 14 residues. V dropped 2 bases and J dropped 7; count of bases not matched to a gene: 7.

This chain joins TRBV7-9 and TRBJ2-4, with TRBD2 matching over 9 bases. In germline, CDR1 is SEHNR, CDR2 FQNEAQ (reference sequence). The CDR3 contains 16 residues. The V gene end was trimmed by 5 bases and the J gene end by 3 bases; junction bases not matched to a gene: 8. This CDR3 reads CASSPRTSVDKNIQYF. In nucleotides, the CDR3 is TGTGCCAGCAGCCCGAGGACTAGCGTCGACAAAAACATTCAGTACTTC. The entire variable domain, with the rest obtained from reference TRBV7-9 and TRBJ2-4, is as follows: DTGVSQNPRHKITKRGQNVTFRCDPISEHNRLYWYRQTLGQGPEFLTYFQNEAQLEKSRLLSDRFSAERPKGSFSTLEIQRTEQGDSAMYLCASSPRTSVDKNIQYFGAGTRLSVL.

The gene calls are TRBV4-3 and TRBJ2-1; tentatively, D is TRBD2 (6 bases). Germline V gene lookup returns CDR1 LGHNA and CDR2 YSLEER. The germline V and J ends were trimmed by 0 bases and 1 base, with 13 bases remaining between them. The CDR3 length is 17 residues. This chain's CDR3 is CASSQDGSGPSYNEQFF. Here the CDR3 DNA reads TGCGCCAGCAGCCAAGATGGAAGCGGGCCGTCCTACAATGAGCAGTTCTTC.

The rearrangement links TRBV6-5 to TRBJ1-1; D is undetermined. Per the germline V gene, CDR1 is MNHEY and CDR2 is SVGAGI. The CDR3 length is 13 residues. Trimming took off 9 bases at V and 1 base at J, with 12 bases between the two ends. CDR3 nucleotides: TGTGCCAGTGGCCCTCGAGGGAACACTGAAGCTTTCTTT. Translating it yields CASGPRGNTEAFF.

This clone was detected a few times. The chain combines TRBV5-1 with TRBJ2-1, with a weak D call TRBD2 (6 bases). Germline values: CDR1 SGHRS, CDR2 YFSETQ. The CDR3 totals 15 residues. Trimming cost V 0 bases and J 12 bases, with 19 bases left between them. The CDR3 here is CASSLDIAVHGGQFF. Here the CDR3 DNA reads TGCGCCAGCAGCTTGGATATCGCGGTGCACGGGGGGCAGTTCTTC.

This clone has just a few counts. The same CDR3 arises from other DNA sequences in this sample as well. The DNA for the CDR3 is TGTGCCAGCAGTTACGCGGGATCTGGAAACACCATATATTTT. This encodes CASSYAGSGNTIYF. The V and J genes are TRBV6-5 and TRBJ1-3; D is unresolved. Trimming removed 2 bases at V and 1 base at J, with 6 bases between. This CDR3 contains 14 residues. Per germline, CDR1 MNHEY and CDR2 SVGAGI.

The rearrangement uses TRBV11-2 and TRBJ2-7; 9 bases line up with TRBD1. Germline-derived CDR1 and CDR2 are SGHAT and FQNNGV. V lost 5 bases and J lost 3; bases outside the gene matches: 8. CDR3 length: 15 residues. For the CDR3, the DNA is TGTGCCAGCAGCATCCCCGGGACAGGGAGCTACGAGCAGTACTTC. Translated, it gives CASSIPGTGSYEQYF.

The genes are TRBV5-1 and TRBJ1-4; 8 bases map to TRBD1. This CDR3 comprises 20 residues. The junction had 19 bases not matched to a gene; V was cut back by 4 bases and J by 2 bases. Per the germline V gene, CDR1 is SGHRS and CDR2 is YFSETQ. The CDR3 loop reads CASSRKGTSGGGRTNEKLFF. The CDR3 nucleotides read TGCGCCAGCAGCCGCAAAGGAACCTCAGGGGGCGGTCGGACTAATGAAAAACTGTTTTTT.

The V and J genes are TRBV10-1 and TRBJ2-1; D perhaps matches TRBD1 (5 bases). Germline lookup yields CDR1 WNHNN and CDR2 SYGVQD (reference sequence). With 2 bases removed from V and 10 bases from J, the gap between germline ends came to 18 bases. The CDR3 length is 15 residues. CDR3 nucleotides: TGCGCCAGCAGTGAGATTGGACACACGATCGGAGAGCAGTTCTTC. Its translation is CASSEIGHTIGEQFF.

This clone was observed a single time. The J gene is TRBJ2-2, the V gene TRBV28; D gene unclear. Between the trimmed V and J ends, which lost 0 bases and 1 base, there was a span of 12 bases. The CDR3 is 17 amino acids. Germline V lookup: CDR1 MDHEN, CDR2 SYDVKM. CDR3 DNA: TGTGCCAGCAGTTTATGTAGATCCCCGATGAACACCGGGGAGCTGTTTTTT. This translates into CASSLCRSPMNTGELFF.

V is TRBV28 and J is TRBJ1-4; TRBD1 is a possible D gene (5 bases). V shed 1 base and J shed 5 bases, with 23 bases lying between them. Germline CDR1 reads MDHEN; CDR2 reads SYDVKM. This CDR3 comprises 19 residues. CDR3 residues: CASSLSGAGKDFRNEKLFF. The CDR3 region has the DNA TGTGCCAGCAGTTTATCTGGGGCAGGTAAAGATTTTAGGAATGAAAAACTGTTTTTT.

The chain is built from TRBV6-5 and TRBJ1-4; 7 nucleotides line up with TRBD1. The germline CDR1 and CDR2 sequences are MNHEY and SVGAGI. Trimming removed 6 bases from V and 5 bases from J; junction bases left unmatched: 9. CDR3 length equals 15 residues. In nucleotides, the CDR3 is TGTGCCAGCAGGCCTACCGGGACAGAAAATGAAAAACTGTTTTTT. This encodes CASRPTGTENEKLFF.

The CDR3, as DNA: TGTGCCAGCAGCTCGATCCCCGGGACAGGGCCTAATTCACCCCTCCACTTT. It is translated as CASSSIPGTGPNSPLHF. The chain recombines TRBV7-6 with TRBJ1-6; 9 bases agree with TRBD1. This CDR3 region has 17 residues. The germline V gene has CDR1 SGHVS and CDR2 FNYEAQ. V shed 4 bases and J 6 bases; nucleotides not matched to a gene: 10.

The rearrangement uses TRBV4-1 and TRBJ1-4; D possibly corresponds to TRBD1 (5 bases). V shed 4 bases and J shed 7 bases, with 16 bases lying between them. There are 15 residues in the CDR3. Germline CDR1 is MGHRA and CDR2 is YSYEKL. The CDR3 sequence is CASSPREDSSEKLFF. DNA for the CDR3: TGCGCCAGCAGCCCCAGGGAGGATTCCAGTGAAAAACTGTTTTTT.

This rearrangement joins TRBV28 to TRBJ1-6, with D possibly TRBD1 on 6 matching bases. The CDR3 length is 21 residues. Trimming took 5 bases from V and 5 from J, leaving 31 bases between them. Looked up from germline, CDR1 is MDHEN and CDR2 is SYDVKM. The CDR3 nucleotides read TGTGCCAGCAGTCATGAACGTACCCAACCCGGACAGAATGGAGATAATTCACCCCTCCACTTT. This sequence encodes CASSHERTQPGQNGDNSPLHF.